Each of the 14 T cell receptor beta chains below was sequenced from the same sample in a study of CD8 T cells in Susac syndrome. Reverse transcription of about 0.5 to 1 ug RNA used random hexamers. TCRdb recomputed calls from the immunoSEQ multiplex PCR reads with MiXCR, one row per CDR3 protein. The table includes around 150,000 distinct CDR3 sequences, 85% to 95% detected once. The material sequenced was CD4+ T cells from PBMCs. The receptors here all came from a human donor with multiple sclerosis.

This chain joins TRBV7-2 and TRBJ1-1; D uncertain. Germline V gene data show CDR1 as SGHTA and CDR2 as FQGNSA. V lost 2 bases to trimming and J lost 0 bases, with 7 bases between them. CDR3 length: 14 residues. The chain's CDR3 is CASSLRRLNTEAFF. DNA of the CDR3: TGTGCCAGCAGCTTACGGCGCCTGAACACTGAAGCTTTCTTT.

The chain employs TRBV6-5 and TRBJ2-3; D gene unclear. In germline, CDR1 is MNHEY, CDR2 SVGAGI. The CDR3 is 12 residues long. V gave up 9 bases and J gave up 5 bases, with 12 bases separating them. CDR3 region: CASEDGLDTQYF. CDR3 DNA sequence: TGTGCCAGTGAAGATGGGTTAGATACGCAGTATTTT.

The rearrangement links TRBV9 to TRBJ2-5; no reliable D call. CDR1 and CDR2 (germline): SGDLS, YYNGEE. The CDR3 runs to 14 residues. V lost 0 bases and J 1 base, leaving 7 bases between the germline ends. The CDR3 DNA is TGTGCCAGCAGCGTAGGGCCAGGCCAAGAGACCCAGTACTTC. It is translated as CASSVGPGQETQYF.

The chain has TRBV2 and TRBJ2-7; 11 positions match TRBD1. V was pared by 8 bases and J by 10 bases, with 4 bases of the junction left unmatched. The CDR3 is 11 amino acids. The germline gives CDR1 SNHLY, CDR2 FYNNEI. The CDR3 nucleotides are TGTGCCAGCGGACAGGGGGCGAGACAGTACTTC. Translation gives CASGQGARQYF. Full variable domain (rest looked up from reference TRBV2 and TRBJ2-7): EPEVTQTPSHQVTQMGQEVILRCVPISNHLYFYWYRQILGQKVEFLVSFYNNEISEKSEIFDDQFSVERPDGSNFTLKIRSTKLEDSAMYFCASGQGARQYFGPGTRLTVT.

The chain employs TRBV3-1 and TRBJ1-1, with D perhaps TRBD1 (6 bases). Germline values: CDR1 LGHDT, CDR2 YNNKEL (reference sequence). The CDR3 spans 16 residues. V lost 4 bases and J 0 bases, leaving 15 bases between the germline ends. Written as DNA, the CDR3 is TGTGCCAGCAGCCGAGATCTACAGGGAGTGAACACTGAAGCTTTCTTT. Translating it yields CASSRDLQGVNTEAFF.

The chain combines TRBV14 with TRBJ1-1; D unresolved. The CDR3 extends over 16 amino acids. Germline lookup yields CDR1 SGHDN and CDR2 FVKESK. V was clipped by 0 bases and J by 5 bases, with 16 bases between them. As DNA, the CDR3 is TGTGCCAGCAGCCAAGATCTAATGGGTTTCCGGACTGAAGCTTTCTTT. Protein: CASSQDLMGFRTEAFF.

CDR3 sequence: CASSLPGQGWDEQFF. CDR3 bases: TGTGCCAGCAGTTTACCGGGTCAGGGGTGGGATGAGCAGTTCTTC. This sequence joins TRBV28 and TRBJ2-1; maybe TRBD1 (6 bases). This CDR3 is 15 amino acids long. Germline CDR1 MDHEN, CDR2 SYDVKM. Trimming stripped 2 bases from V and 8 bases from J, with 16 bases between.

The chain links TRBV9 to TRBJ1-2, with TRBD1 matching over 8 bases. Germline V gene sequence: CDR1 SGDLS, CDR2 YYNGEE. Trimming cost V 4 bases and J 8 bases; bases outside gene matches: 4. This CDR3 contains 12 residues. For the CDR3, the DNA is TGTGCCAGCAGCACCTGGACAGGGGGCTACACCTTC. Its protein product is CASSTWTGGYTF. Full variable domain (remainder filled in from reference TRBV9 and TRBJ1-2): DSGVTQTPKHLITATGQRVTLRCSPRSGDLSVYWYQQSLDQGLQFLIQYYNGEERAKGNILERFSAQQFPDLHSELNLSSLELGDSALYFCASSTWTGGYTFGSGTRLTVV.

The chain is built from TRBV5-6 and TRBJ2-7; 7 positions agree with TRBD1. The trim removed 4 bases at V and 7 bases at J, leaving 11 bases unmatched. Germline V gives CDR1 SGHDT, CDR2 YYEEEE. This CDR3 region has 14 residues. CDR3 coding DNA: TGTGCCAGCAGCCAACGACAGGGAAGGGGGGAGCAGTACTTC. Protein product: CASSQRQGRGEQYF.

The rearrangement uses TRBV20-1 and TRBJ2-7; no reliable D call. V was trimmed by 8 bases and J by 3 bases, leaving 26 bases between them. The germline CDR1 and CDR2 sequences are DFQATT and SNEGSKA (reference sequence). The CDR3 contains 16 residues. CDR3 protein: CSIALLGPTSGYEQYF. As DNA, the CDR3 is TGCAGTATCGCCCTCCTTGGCCCTACCTCGGGCTACGAGCAGTACTTC.

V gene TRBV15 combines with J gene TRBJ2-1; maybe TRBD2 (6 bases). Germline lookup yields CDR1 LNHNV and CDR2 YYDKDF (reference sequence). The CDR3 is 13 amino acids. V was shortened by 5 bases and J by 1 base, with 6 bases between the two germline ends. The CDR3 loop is CATSAGSYNEQFF. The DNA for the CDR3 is TGTGCCACCAGCGCGGGATCCTACAATGAGCAGTTCTTC.

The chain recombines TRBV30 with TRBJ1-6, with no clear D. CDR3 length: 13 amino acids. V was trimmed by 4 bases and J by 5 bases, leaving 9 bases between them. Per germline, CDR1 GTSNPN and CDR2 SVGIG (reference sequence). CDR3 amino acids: CAWNRQDNSPLHF. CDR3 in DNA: TGTGCCTGGAACAGACAAGATAATTCACCCCTCCACTTT.

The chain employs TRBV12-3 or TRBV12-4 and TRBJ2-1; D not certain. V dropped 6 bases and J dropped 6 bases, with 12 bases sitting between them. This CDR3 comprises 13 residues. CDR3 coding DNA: TGTGCCAGCAGCGGTAGACGGATCAATGAGCAGTTCTTC. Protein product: CASSGRRINEQFF.

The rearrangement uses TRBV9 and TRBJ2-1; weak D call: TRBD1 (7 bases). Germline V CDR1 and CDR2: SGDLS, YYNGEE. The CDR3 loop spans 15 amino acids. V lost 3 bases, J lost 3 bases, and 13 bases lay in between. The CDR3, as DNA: TGTGCCAGCAGCGCCCAGGGGGGTTACTACAATGAGCAGTTCTTC. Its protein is CASSAQGGYYNEQFF. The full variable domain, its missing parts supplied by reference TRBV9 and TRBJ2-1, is DSGVTQTPKHLITATGQRVTLRCSPRSGDLSVYWYQQSLDQGLQFLIQYYNGEERAKGNILERFSAQQFPDLHSELNLSSLELGDSALYFCASSAQGGYYNEQFFGPGTRLTVL.